This TCR beta chain appears in the sequencing data of a study of T cell changes during pregnancy in multiple sclerosis. V shed 2 bases and J shed 4 bases, with 18 bases lying between them. The CDR3 consists of 17 residues. Per the germline V gene, CDR1 is MDHEN and CDR2 is SYDVKM. Sequencing was performed with immunoSEQ multiplex PCR; in TCRdb, only in-frame clones are kept and a portion is missing. The data contain 30,000 to 40,000 clones, 91% of them singletons. The chain uses TRBV28 and TRBJ2-1; D perhaps matches TRBD1 (5 bases). The receptor's source is a female donor in good health, enrolled as a control in a pregnancy study. The source was CD4+ T cells from peripheral blood mononuclear cells, collected in the third trimester of pregnancy. This CDR3 is CASSLVPGLVGYNEQFF. For the CDR3, the DNA is TGTGCCAGCAGTTTAGTTCCAGGGCTAGTGGGTTACAATGAGCAGTTCTTC.